Presented here are 10 T cell receptor beta chains from one specimen sequenced in a study of T-cell reconstitution after alpha-beta-depleted transplantation in children. Unique molecular identifiers were built into the TCRbeta library. Via MiXCR, TCRdb re-called the PCR reads, giving one row per CDR3 protein. The table has some 520,000 distinct CDR3 sequences, around a third seen once; the top ten hold around 2.3%. Source: PBMCs from the stem cell graft donor, taken from the stem cell graft. These receptors came from a human donor who donated a stem cell graft to a child with aplastic anemia.

This clonotype was detected a few times. This chain connects TRBV20-1 to TRBJ2-1; D not resolved. This CDR3 has 15 amino acids. V was cut by 2 bases and J by 6 bases, with 17 bases left in between. Germline CDR1 DFQATT, CDR2 SNEGSKA (reference sequence). The CDR3 nucleotides are TGCAGTGCTAGATCTCCGCGACTGCCTATCAATGAGCAGTTCTTC. Protein: CSARSPRLPINEQFF.

This sequence joins TRBV20-1 and TRBJ2-1; TRBD2 aligns across 9 bases. The germline CDR1 and CDR2 sequences are DFQATT and SNEGSKA (reference sequence). V shed 8 bases and J 1 base; nucleotides not matched to a gene: 9. CDR3 length: 15 amino acids. CDR3 protein: CSPQTSGRSYNEQFF. CDR3 DNA sequence: TGCAGTCCTCAGACTAGCGGACGATCCTACAATGAGCAGTTCTTC.

The rearrangement joins TRBV11-2 to TRBJ1-3, with 8 nucleotides matching TRBD1. This CDR3 comprises 15 residues. Germline V gene lookup returns CDR1 SGHAT and CDR2 FQNNGV. V was pared by 5 bases and J by 1 base, with 4 bases of the junction left unmatched. The CDR3 DNA reads TGTGCCAGCAGCGATCGGACAGGGTCTGGAAACACCATATATTTT. Translating it yields CASSDRTGSGNTIYF.

This clonotype was seen only a few times. J is TRBJ2-7 and V is TRBV27, with D tentatively TRBD1 or TRBD2 (6 bases each). The CDR3 spans 15 residues. V was cut by 3 bases and J by 2 bases, with 14 bases left in between. Germline V lookup: CDR1 MNHEY, CDR2 SMNVEV (reference sequence). The CDR3 region is CASSFYGGGTYEQYF. CDR3 bases: TGTGCCAGCAGTTTTTACGGGGGCGGCACCTACGAGCAGTACTTC.

The chain combines TRBV29-1 with TRBJ2-1, with D perhaps being TRBD1 or TRBD2 (5 bases each). V dropped 6 bases and J dropped 8 bases, with 29 bases sitting between them. CDR3 length equals 17 residues. The V gene's germline CDR1 is SQVTM and CDR2 ANQGSEA. CDR3 bases: TGCAGCGTGGCCGGAGCCTTGTGGGGGACCAGTAAGCATGAGCAGTTCTTC. It translates to CSVAGALWGTSKHEQFF.

This clonotype was counted a few times. The genes are TRBV20-1 and TRBJ1-1; TRBD1 aligns across 9 bases. With V trimmed by 3 bases and J by 6 bases, 8 bases remained unmatched. CDR1 and CDR2 from the germline V gene are DFQATT and SNEGSKA (reference sequence). The CDR3 totals 14 residues. The CDR3: CSASAGTGTAEAFF. The CDR3 region has the DNA TGCAGTGCTAGTGCCGGGACAGGGACCGCTGAAGCTTTCTTT.

The chain is built from TRBV14 and TRBJ2-4; 10 bases line up with TRBD1. V lost 1 base to trimming and J lost 9 bases; unmatched junction nucleotides: 6. Germline V gene data show CDR1 as SGHDN and CDR2 as FVKESK. CDR3 length equals 15 residues. The CDR3 bases are TGTGCCAGCAGCCAAGCCCGACAGGGGGCAGGCATTCAGTACTTC. It encodes CASSQARQGAGIQYF.

The chain combines TRBV30 with TRBJ2-1; D is uncertain. The CDR3 covers 12 residues. Germline V gene sequence: CDR1 GTSNPN, CDR2 SVGIG (reference sequence). Deletions cut 4 bases from V and 4 bases from J, with 8 bases between. The chain's CDR3 is CAWKHGYNEQFF. The DNA of the CDR3 is TGTGCCTGGAAACACGGGTACAATGAGCAGTTCTTC.

The V and J genes are TRBV18 and TRBJ1-1; possibly TRBD1 for D (5 bases). V lost 8 bases and J lost 2, with 15 bases in between. Germline CDR1 and CDR2: KGHSH and LQKENI. This CDR3 has 14 residues. CDR3 region: CASRLGGSNTEAFF. In DNA form, the CDR3 reads TGTGCCAGCCGCCTGGGGGGATCAAACACTGAAGCTTTCTTT.

The sample holds a few counts of this clonotype. The gene calls are TRBV28 and TRBJ2-1; 14 bases are shared with TRBD2. Germline V gives CDR1 MDHEN, CDR2 SYDVKM. Trimming at V came to 6 bases and at J to 7 bases, leaving 5 bases not matched to a gene. The CDR3 consists of 15 residues. The CDR3 DNA is TGTGCCAGCAGCGGGACTAGCGGGAGTATAAATGAGCAGTTCTTC. Translating gives CASSGTSGSINEQFF.